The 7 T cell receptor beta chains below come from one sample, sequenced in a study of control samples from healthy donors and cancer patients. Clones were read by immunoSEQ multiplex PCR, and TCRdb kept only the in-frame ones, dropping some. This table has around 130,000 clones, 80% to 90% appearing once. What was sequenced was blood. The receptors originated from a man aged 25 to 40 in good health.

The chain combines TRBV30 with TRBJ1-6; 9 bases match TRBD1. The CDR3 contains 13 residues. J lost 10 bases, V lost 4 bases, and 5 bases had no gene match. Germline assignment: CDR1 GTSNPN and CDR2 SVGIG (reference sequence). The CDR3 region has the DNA TGTGCCTGGATGGGACAGGGAGGCTCACCCCTCCACTTT. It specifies CAWMGQGGSPLHF.

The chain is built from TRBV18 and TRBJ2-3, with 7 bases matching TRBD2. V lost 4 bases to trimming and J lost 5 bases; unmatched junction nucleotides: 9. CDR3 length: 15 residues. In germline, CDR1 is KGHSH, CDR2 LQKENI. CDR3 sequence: CASSRQRGGGDTQYF. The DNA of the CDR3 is TGTGCCAGCTCACGTCAGCGGGGAGGTGGAGATACGCAGTATTTT.

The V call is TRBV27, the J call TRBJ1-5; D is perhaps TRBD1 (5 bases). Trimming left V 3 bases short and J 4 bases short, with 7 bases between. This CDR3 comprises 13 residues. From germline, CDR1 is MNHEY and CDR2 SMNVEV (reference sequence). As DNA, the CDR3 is TGTGCCAGCAGTTTCTCAGGGAATCAGCCCCAGCATTTT. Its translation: CASSFSGNQPQHF.

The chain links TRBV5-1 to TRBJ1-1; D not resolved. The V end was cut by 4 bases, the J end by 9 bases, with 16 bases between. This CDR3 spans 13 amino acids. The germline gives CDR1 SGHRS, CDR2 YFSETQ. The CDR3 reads CASSAGSSFKAFF. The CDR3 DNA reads TGCGCCAGCAGCGCGGGTTCGTCCTTCAAAGCTTTCTTT.

The CDR3 spells CASSSRDGSPEAFF. The CDR3 DNA is TGTGCCAGCAGCTCCAGGGACGGGTCCCCCGAAGCTTTCTTT. The V call is TRBV7-8, the J call TRBJ1-1; D possibly corresponds to TRBD1 (5 bases). The CDR3 runs 14 residues. The V end was cut by 4 bases, the J end by 8 bases, with 17 bases between. Germline lookup yields CDR1 SGHVS and CDR2 FQNEAQ.

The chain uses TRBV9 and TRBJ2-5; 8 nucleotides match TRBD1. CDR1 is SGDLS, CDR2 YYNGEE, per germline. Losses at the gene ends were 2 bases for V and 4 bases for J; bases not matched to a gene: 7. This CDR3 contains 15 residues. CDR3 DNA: TGTGCCAGCAGCGTTGACAGGGGAAGCGGAGAGACCCAGTACTTC. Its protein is CASSVDRGSGETQYF.

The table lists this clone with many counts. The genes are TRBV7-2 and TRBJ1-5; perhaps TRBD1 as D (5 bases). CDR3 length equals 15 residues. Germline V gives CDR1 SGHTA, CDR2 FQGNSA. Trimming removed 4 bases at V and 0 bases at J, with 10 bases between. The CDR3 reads CASSYTGDSNQPQHF. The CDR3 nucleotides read TGTGCCAGCAGCTATACAGGAGATAGCAATCAGCCCCAGCATTTT.